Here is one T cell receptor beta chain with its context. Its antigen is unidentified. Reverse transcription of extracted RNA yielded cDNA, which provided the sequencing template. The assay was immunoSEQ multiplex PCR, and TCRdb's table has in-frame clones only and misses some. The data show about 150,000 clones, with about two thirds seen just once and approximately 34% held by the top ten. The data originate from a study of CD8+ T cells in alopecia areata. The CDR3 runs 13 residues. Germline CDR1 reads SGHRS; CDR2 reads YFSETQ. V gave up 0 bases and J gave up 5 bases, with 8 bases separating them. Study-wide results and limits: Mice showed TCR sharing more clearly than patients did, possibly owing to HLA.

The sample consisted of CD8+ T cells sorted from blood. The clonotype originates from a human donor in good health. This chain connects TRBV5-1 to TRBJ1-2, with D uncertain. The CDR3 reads CASSLVTDYGYTF. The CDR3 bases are TGCGCCAGCAGCTTGGTAACAGATTATGGCTACACCTTC. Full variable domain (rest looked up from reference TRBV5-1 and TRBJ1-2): KAGVTQTPRYLIKTRGQQVTLSCSPISGHRSVSWYQQTPGQGLQFLFEYFSETQRNKGNFPGRFSGRQFSNSRSEMNVSTLELGDSALYLCASSLVTDYGYTFGSGTRLTVV.